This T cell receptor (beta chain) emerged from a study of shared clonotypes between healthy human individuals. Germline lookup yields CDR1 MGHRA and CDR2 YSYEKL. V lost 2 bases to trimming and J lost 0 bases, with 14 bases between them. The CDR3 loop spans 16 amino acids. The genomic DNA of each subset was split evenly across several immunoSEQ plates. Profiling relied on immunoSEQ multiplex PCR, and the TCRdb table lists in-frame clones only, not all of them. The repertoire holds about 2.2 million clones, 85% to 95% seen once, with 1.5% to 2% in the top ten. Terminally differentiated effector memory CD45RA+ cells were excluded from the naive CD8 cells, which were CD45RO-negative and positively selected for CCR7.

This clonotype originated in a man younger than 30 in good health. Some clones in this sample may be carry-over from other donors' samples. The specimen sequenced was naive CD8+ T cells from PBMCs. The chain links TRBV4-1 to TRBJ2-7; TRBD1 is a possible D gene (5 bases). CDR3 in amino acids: CASSQYSTALSYEQYF. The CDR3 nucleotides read TGCGCCAGCAGCCAATACTCGACAGCGCTCTCCTACGAGCAGTACTTC.